This TCR beta chain is from a study of identical twins (dated by TCRdb to about 2016). Turning to the overall study: To test whether fetal clonotypes persist, this study deep-sequenced TCR alpha and beta repertoires from monozygotic twins, from unrelated adults of various ages, and from cord blood. To rule out contamination, replicate twin experiments were performed at different times with different library preparation protocols.

This clonotype was observed a handful of times. The specificity of this receptor is unknown. Per-nucleotide qualities are absent, and no much larger clonotype sits a single base away. Every donor was a healthy Caucasian. Three pairs of female monozygotic twins, all aged about 18 to 30 years, made up the twin cohort. Positive isolation kits from Invitrogen were used to isolate CD4+ and CD8+ T cell populations. The library was generated by 5' RACE. Sequenced using an Illumina HiSeq 2000. Template switching introduced a universal primer binding site; the final cDNA contained a unique molecular identifier, enabling accurate counting of TCR cDNA molecules. Specific primers in the conserved constant-segment region were used to synthesize first-strand cDNA for the TCR alpha and beta chains. To control for contamination, every cDNA library carried two barcodes: a SMART-Mk sample barcode plus Illumina barcodes. TruSeq adapter sequences, together with Illumina sample barcodes, were added in two successive PCR steps. The TCR alpha and beta cDNA libraries were sequenced on the Illumina HiSeq platform using custom primers. Per the authors' processing: Unique molecular identifiers were extracted from raw reads with MiGEC, and CDR3 positions were determined with MiXCR. Recombination models were inferred per individual with the repgenHMM and IGoR tools using an EM algorithm. The analysis of shared clonotypes was done with the tcR package in R, with sharing normalized by the product of cloneset sizes. To study raw recombination without the effects of thymic and clonal selection, out-of-frame nonproductive sequences were analyzed. The public reads were reanalyzed by TCRdb: fastp trimming at Q25, MiXCR alignment, in-frame beta chains only. CDR3 protein duplicates are merged, each entry listing the most common genes and DNA. The V and J calls, along with clone size, are taken from TCRdb and not from the paper's own processing. The sample data list around 480,000 distinct CDR3 sequences, and around 14% of these were observed just once. Jointly, the top ten make up roughly 0.5% of the sample.

The CDR3 runs 15 amino acids, cysteine and phenylalanine included. Left in the record is the CDR3 DNA by itself, 45 bases read in frame from the first base. CDR1 and CDR2 were assigned from the germline V gene (reference sequence) as SEHNR and FQNEAQ. V drops 4 bases and J drops 4 bases, leaving 17 bases in between. Broader findings and caveats from the paper: Conclusions relied on cross-sectional statistical analysis, since the same donors could not be followed over many years. A weaker excess of twin sharing was found in beta out-of-frame sequences because the signal-to-noise ratio was lowered by fewer shared sequences. Fewer insertions were carried by abundant cord blood beta clonotypes, a similar but weaker trend appeared in young adult naive repertoires, and no such trend appeared in memory repertoires. Compared with coincidental sharing between unrelated individuals, out-of-frame TCR alpha sequences shared between twins had an excess of sequences with low generation probability. Invariant T cells such as MAIT and iNKT could partly confound zero-insertion analyses, though diverse VJ usage argued against this for most clonotypes. Recombination models systematically underestimated out-of-frame TCR alpha sharing in monozygotic twins but agreed with sharing between unrelated individuals.

These sequences were also reported in another study, on yellow fever vaccine responses in identical twins. Looking at the second paper: According to the authors, the vaccine-induced T cell response in identical twins seemed to be partly convergent and partly specific to each individual. In the study, vaccine-responding T cell clones were precisely tracked in identical twins.

The TCR originated in a young woman in good health. Specimen: CD4+ T cells sorted from blood. The chain joins TRBV7-9 to TRBJ2-7, and TRBD2 may be the D gene, going by 6 matching bases. Here the CDR3 is given as CASSSVPSGEYEQYF. The nucleotide sequence is given as TGTGCCAGCAGCTCGGTCCCTTCGGGGGAGTACGAGCAGTACTTC.